These 24 T cell receptor beta chains were all obtained from the same sample, sequenced in a study of cytomegalovirus exposure and HLA in healthy donors. Use of 60 Vbeta and 13 Jbeta primers characterized the PCR. Produced via immunoSEQ multiplex PCR; TCRdb's table is partial and in-frame only. The sample lists roughly 140,000 clones, around 84% occurring once. Sequenced sample: PBMCs. All receptors derive from a middle-aged man in good health and CMV-seropositive.

V and J are TRBV5-1 and TRBJ2-2; tentative D call: TRBD2 (5 bases). The CDR3 is made up of 13 amino acids. The V gene lost 7 bases and the J gene lost 7 bases, with 14 bases spanning the gap. Germline V gene lookup returns CDR1 SGHRS and CDR2 YFSETQ. The CDR3 loop reads CASDGLGGGELFF. The CDR3 bases are TGCGCCAGCGACGGACTCGGAGGCGGGGAGCTGTTTTTT.

The V gene is TRBV18, the J gene TRBJ2-1, with 15 nucleotides matching TRBD2. Germline values: CDR1 KGHSH, CDR2 LQKENI. There are 16 residues in the CDR3. V lost 2 bases to trimming and J lost 7 bases; unmatched junction nucleotides: 3. CDR3 sequence (DNA): TGTGCCAGCTCACCAGGACTAGCGGGAGGGCGTAATGAGCAGTTCTTC. Translated: CASSPGLAGGRNEQFF.

This chain uses TRBV11-1 with TRBJ1-1; D ambiguous. Germline loops: CDR1 SGHAT, CDR2 FQDESV (reference sequence). CDR3 length equals 13 residues. V gave up 4 bases and J gave up 1 base, with 7 bases separating them. CDR3 sequence reads: CASSYPENTEAFF. The CDR3 coding sequence is TGTGCCAGCAGCTATCCAGAGAACACTGAAGCTTTCTTT.

In the case of this clone: An end of the junction differs from the germline gene, which may be a read error. V is TRBV7-9 and J is TRBJ1-1; tentatively, D is TRBD1 (6 bases). The CDR3 has 13 amino acids. Germline V CDR1 and CDR2: SEHNR, FQNEAQ (reference sequence). The CDR3 nucleotides are TGTTCCAGCAGGGAAGGGGGGGCAACTGAAGCTTTCTTT. This sequence encodes CSSREGGATEAFF.

This clone came up a few times. V gene TRBV7-2 combines with J gene TRBJ2-6, with 9 bases lining up with TRBD1. Per the germline V gene, CDR1 is SGHTA and CDR2 is FQGNSA. This CDR3 is 17 amino acids long. V trimming: 6 bases; J trimming: 0 bases; junction bases outside the gene matches: 6. The CDR3, as DNA: TGTGCCAGCAGACCCATGGACAGGGGCTCTGGGGCCAACGTCCTGACTTTC. Protein: CASRPMDRGSGANVLTF.

The J gene is TRBJ2-5, the V gene TRBV2; 8 bases line up with TRBD2. Trimming removed 7 bases from V and 5 bases from J; junction bases left unmatched: 12. The CDR3 runs 15 residues. Germline values: CDR1 SNHLY, CDR2 FYNNEI. CDR3 bases: TGTGCCAGCATCTTCGGGGGGGCGCAGGGGGAGACCCAGTACTTC. Residues: CASIFGGAQGETQYF.

The chain has TRBV7-2 and TRBJ2-4; TRBD1 agrees at 12 bases. With V trimmed by 3 bases and J by 2 bases, 5 bases remained unmatched. In germline, CDR1 is SGHTA, CDR2 FQGNSA. The CDR3 loop spans 17 amino acids. The CDR3, as DNA: TGTGCCAGCAGCTTTATCGGGACAGGGGGCTCCAAAAACATTCAGTACTTC. Residues: CASSFIGTGGSKNIQYF.

This chain links TRBV27 with TRBJ2-7; D is possibly TRBD2 (5 bases). CDR3 length equals 15 residues. Between the trimmed V and J ends, which lost 6 bases and 4 bases, there was a span of 19 bases. Germline V gene lookup returns CDR1 MNHEY and CDR2 SMNVEV (reference sequence). The DNA of the CDR3 is TGTGCCAGCAGAGAGGAGGTAGGGAAGAGGTACGAGCAGTACTTC. It codes for CASREEVGKRYEQYF.

The J gene is TRBJ2-3, the V gene TRBV7-9, with D possibly matching TRBD2 (6 bases). Germline lookup yields CDR1 SEHNR and CDR2 FQNEAQ (reference sequence). The CDR3 has 15 amino acids. V shed 5 bases and J shed 3 bases, with 15 bases lying between them. The CDR3 DNA reads TGTGCCAGCAGCCCGGACTACTCCTTGACAGATACGCAGTATTTT. Translating gives CASSPDYSLTDTQYF.

The J gene is TRBJ2-7, the V gene TRBV2; a possible D gene is TRBD1 (6 bases). V was pared by 6 bases and J by 3 bases, with 12 bases between. Germline CDR1 reads SNHLY; CDR2 reads FYNNEI. The CDR3 runs to 13 residues. CDR3 sequence reads: CASRRDTGYEQYF. For the CDR3, the DNA is TGTGCCAGCAGAAGGGACACCGGCTACGAGCAGTACTTC.

This clone appeared a few times. The V and J genes are TRBV7-8 and TRBJ2-1; 10 bases align to TRBD2. Germline-derived CDR1 and CDR2 are SGHVS and FQNEAQ. The CDR3 covers 18 residues. V gave up 1 base and J gave up 6 bases; unmatched junction bases: 12. The CDR3 region has the DNA TGTGCCAGCAGCTTAGGTGCTGGTAGCGGGAGGAGGTTCAATGAGCAGTTCTTC. It translates to CASSLGAGSGRRFNEQFF.

This clone came up once. This sequence joins TRBV7-3 and TRBJ2-1, with D uncertain. This CDR3 contains 15 residues. V lost 6 bases to trimming and J lost 0 bases, with 12 bases between them. In germline, CDR1 is SGHTA, CDR2 FQGTGA. CDR3 nucleotide sequence: TGTGCCAGCAGTGCTGGTTCGAGCTCCTACAATGAGCAGTTCTTC. Amino acids: CASSAGSSSYNEQFF.

The V and J genes are TRBV10-3 and TRBJ1-1; 7 bases line up with TRBD1. The CDR3 spans 17 residues. Germline assignment: CDR1 ENHRY and CDR2 SYGVKD. The ends lost 4 bases at V and 0 bases at J; junction bases unmatched: 11. The CDR3 nucleotides are TGTGCCATCAGTGCTTTGGGGACAGCATATATGAACACTGAAGCTTTCTTT. It encodes CAISALGTAYMNTEAFF.

Regarding this clone: This CDR3 is also generated by other DNA sequences in the sample. V is TRBV30 and J is TRBJ2-2; tentative D call: TRBD2 (5 bases). In germline, CDR1 is GTSNPN, CDR2 SVGIG (reference sequence). V shed 0 bases and J shed 8 bases, with 10 bases lying between them. The CDR3 covers 13 residues. This CDR3 reads CAWSVGGRGELFF. As DNA, the CDR3 is TGTGCCTGGAGTGTCGGTGGGAGAGGGGAGCTGTTTTTT.

The rearrangement links TRBV28 to TRBJ2-5; D gene uncertain. The germline V and J ends were trimmed by 4 bases and 5 bases, with 14 bases remaining between them. Germline CDR1 and CDR2: MDHEN and SYDVKM. The CDR3 contains 14 residues. CDR3 bases: TGTGCCAGCAGTTCCGCGCAAGCCGGGGAGACCCAGTACTTC. Residues: CASSSAQAGETQYF.

The chain links TRBV5-6 to TRBJ1-1; D is undetermined. V shed 0 bases and J shed 5 bases, with 17 bases lying between them. This CDR3 comprises 16 residues. Germline CDR1 reads SGHDT; CDR2 reads YYEEEE. In DNA, the CDR3 is TGTGCCAGCAGCTTGGTATTCCGGCGGATTCGGACTGAAGCTTTCTTT. It translates to CASSLVFRRIRTEAFF.

The CDR3 loop is CASSRDYPNEKLFF. The CDR3 coding sequence is TGCGCCAGCAGCCGGGACTACCCTAATGAAAAACTGTTTTTT. The chain carries TRBV4-3 and TRBJ1-4; D is perhaps TRBD1 (5 bases). V lost 4 bases, J lost 3 bases, and 9 bases lay in between. CDR1 is LGHNA and CDR2 is YSLEER in the germline V gene. The CDR3 covers 14 residues.

In its sample, this clone was seen a few times. The J gene is TRBJ1-1, the V gene TRBV19; tentatively, D is TRBD1 (6 bases). There are 16 residues in the CDR3. V lost 5 bases to trimming and J lost 1 base, with 17 bases between them. The germline V gene encodes CDR1 LNHDA and CDR2 SQIVND (reference sequence). The CDR3 region is CASSFVGWTENTEAFF. CDR3 in DNA: TGTGCCAGTAGTTTTGTGGGCTGGACAGAGAACACTGAAGCTTTCTTT.

The chain joins TRBV6-5 to TRBJ1-1, with D perhaps matching TRBD1 (6 bases). The CDR3 has 13 amino acids. V was trimmed by 5 bases and J by 7 bases, leaving 14 bases between them. CDR1 and CDR2 from the germline V gene are MNHEY and SVGAGI. The CDR3: CASSNREGIEAFF. The CDR3 bases are TGTGCCAGCAGTAACAGGGAAGGTATTGAAGCTTTCTTT.

The genes are TRBV29-1 and TRBJ2-3, with a tentative D call TRBD1 (6 bases). The CDR3 is made up of 15 amino acids. Trimming took off 7 bases at V and 2 bases at J, with 19 bases between the two ends. The germline gives CDR1 SQVTM, CDR2 ANQGSEA. CDR3 amino acids: CSAKRGSEFTDTQYF. The CDR3 DNA sequence: TGCAGCGCTAAAAGGGGGAGTGAGTTCACAGATACGCAGTATTTT.

This chain joins TRBV19 and TRBJ2-7, with 8 bases that match TRBD1. With V trimmed by 9 bases and J by 0 bases, 7 bases remained unmatched. Germline CDR1 and CDR2: LNHDA and SQIVND (reference sequence). The CDR3 extends over 14 amino acids. CDR3 sequence: CASRDRPNSYEQYF. The CDR3 DNA sequence: TGTGCCAGCAGGGACAGGCCAAACTCCTACGAGCAGTACTTC. Filled out from reference TRBV19 and TRBJ2-7, the complete variable domain reads DGGITQSPKYLFRKEGQNVTLSCEQNLNHDAMYWYRQDPGQGLRLIYYSQIVNDFQKGDIAEGYSVSREKKESFPLTVTSAQKNPTAFYLCASRDRPNSYEQYFGPGTRLTVT.

The chain joins TRBV13 to TRBJ2-7; TRBD2 matches at 7 bases. The J segment lost 6 bases and the V segment lost 5 bases, leaving 10 bases of the junction unmatched. The CDR3 covers 14 residues. Per germline, CDR1 PRHDT and CDR2 FYEKMQ (reference sequence). CDR3 protein: CASSLRTGGSEQYF. CDR3 nucleotides: TGTGCCAGCAGCCTCCGGACGGGCGGGAGCGAGCAGTACTTC.

This clone was detected a few times. V is TRBV10-3 and J is TRBJ1-2; D uncertain. The CDR3 is 13 amino acids. Per the germline V gene, CDR1 is ENHRY and CDR2 is SYGVKD. V lost 2 bases, J lost 6 bases, and 10 bases lay in between. CDR3 region: CAISEEPGNGYTF. The CDR3 region has the DNA TGTGCCATCAGTGAGGAACCGGGGAATGGCTACACCTTC.

This clone was observed once. The gene calls are TRBV5-4 and TRBJ2-5; D may be TRBD2 (6 bases). The V gene lost 2 bases and the J gene lost 5 bases, with 13 bases spanning the gap. The CDR3 is 14 amino acids. CDR1 and CDR2 from the germline V gene are SGHNT and YYREEE (reference sequence). The CDR3: CASSFRGRTETQYF. Here the CDR3 DNA reads TGTGCCAGCAGCTTCCGGGGGAGGACGGAGACCCAGTACTTC.